Reported below is one T cell receptor beta chain. What it binds is not known. The sample originates from a study of identical twins. Findings and caveats of the study: With abundant cord blood beta clonotypes, insertions were fewer; memory repertoires showed no such pattern.

TCRdb called the 5' RACE reads again in MiXCR, with one record for every CDR3 protein. The sample shows around 300,000 distinct CDR3 sequences, less than 9% of them seen only once. In germline, CDR1 is MDHEN, CDR2 SYDVKM. The CDR3 sequence is 14 residues long. The V and J ends lost 8 bases and 4 bases, in that order; junction bases with no gene match: 8. These data also formed part of another study, on yellow fever vaccine responses in identical twins.

The chain has TRBV28 and TRBJ2-7; 10 bases agree with TRBD2. The receptor was isolated from a woman in her late teens or twenties in good health. Sequenced: memory (CD45RO+) T cells sorted from blood. CDR3 in amino acids: CASALLAGDYEQYF. In DNA form, the CDR3 reads TGTGCCAGCGCCCTCCTAGCGGGAGATTACGAGCAGTACTTC.